What follows are 23 T cell receptor beta chains derived from one specimen sequenced in a study of cytomegalovirus exposure and HLA in healthy donors. Use of 60 Vbeta and 13 Jbeta primers characterized the PCR. The table came from immunoSEQ multiplex PCR; TCRdb's copy has only in-frame clones and leaves some out. The profile shows roughly 130,000 clones, around four fifths of them singletons. Material for sequencing was PBMCs. The receptors here all came from a man aged 25-45 years in good health and CMV-seronegative.

The genes are TRBV28 and TRBJ1-4, with TRBD1 matching over 7 bases. Unmatched junction bases numbered 9, after V lost 6 bases and J lost 8 bases. Germline CDR1 reads MDHEN; CDR2 reads SYDVKM. CDR3 length equals 14 residues. CDR3 amino acids: CASSPDRAHEKLFF. The CDR3 region has the DNA TGTGCCAGCAGCCCCGACAGGGCTCACGAAAAACTGTTTTTT.

Here the CDR3 reads CASSSLTGSALSGELFF. The CDR3 nucleotides are TGTGCCAGCAGCTCGCTGACAGGGTCAGCGTTGAGCGGGGAGCTGTTTTTT. The gene calls are TRBV7-6 and TRBJ2-2; 7 positions agree with TRBD1. J gave up 7 bases and V 4 bases, and 15 bases lay outside the gene matches. CDR3 length: 17 residues. CDR1 and CDR2 (germline): SGHVS, FNYEAQ.

J is TRBJ1-4 and V is TRBV11-1, with TRBD1 identical over 8 bases. With V trimmed by 4 bases and J by 7 bases, 5 bases remained unmatched. This CDR3 comprises 14 residues. The germline gives CDR1 SGHAT, CDR2 FQDESV (reference sequence). This chain's CDR3 is CASSSRDRGEKLFF. The DNA for the CDR3 is TGTGCCAGCAGCTCCCGAGACAGGGGTGAAAAACTGTTTTTT.

This rearrangement joins TRBV5-1 to TRBJ2-5, with TRBD2 as a possible D gene (7 bases). The CDR3 consists of 16 residues. Trimming removed 4 bases from V and 5 bases from J, with 21 bases in between. Germline V gene sequence: CDR1 SGHRS, CDR2 YFSETQ. For the CDR3, the DNA is TGCGCCAGCAGCACCCGGCCGGGGGGCGGTTTGGAGACCCAGTACTTC. Protein sequence: CASSTRPGGGLETQYF.

V is TRBV6-5 and J is TRBJ2-3; D unclear. Germline lookup yields CDR1 MNHEY and CDR2 SVGAGI. The V end lost 2 bases, the J end lost 6 bases, and 12 bases lay between the germline ends. The CDR3 is made up of 14 amino acids. CDR3 region: CASSYVERADTQYF. DNA of the CDR3: TGTGCCAGCAGTTACGTGGAGAGAGCGGATACGCAGTATTTT.

This chain uses TRBV5-6 with TRBJ2-3, with 8 bases identical to TRBD1. Trimming removed 0 bases from V and 2 bases from J; junction bases left unmatched: 5. CDR1 SGHDT and CDR2 YYEEEE come from the germline V gene. CDR3 size: 16 residues. The CDR3 DNA is TGTGCCAGCAGCTTGGGACAGGGGCGATCCACAGATACGCAGTATTTT. This codes for CASSLGQGRSTDTQYF.

This chain joins TRBV7-9 and TRBJ2-4; 9 bases are shared with TRBD1. Germline CDR1 is SEHNR and CDR2 is FQNEAQ (reference sequence). The trim removed 7 bases at V and 5 bases at J, leaving 9 bases unmatched. CDR3 length: 15 residues. The CDR3 protein is CASTSLRQGENIQYF. CDR3 nucleotide sequence: TGTGCCAGCACCTCCCTCCGACAGGGGGAAAACATTCAGTACTTC.

This chain links TRBV5-6 with TRBJ2-4, with TRBD1 identical over 9 bases. Trimming cost V 5 bases and J 6 bases; bases outside gene matches: 12. From germline, CDR1 is SGHDT and CDR2 YYEEEE. The CDR3 is made up of 16 amino acids. CDR3 region: CASREQGARRRNIQYF. The CDR3 nucleotides read TGTGCCAGCAGGGAACAGGGGGCGCGGCGGCGAAACATTCAGTACTTC.

The V and J genes are TRBV5-1 and TRBJ2-2, with D maybe TRBD1 (6 bases). The CDR3 is 15 amino acids. The V and J ends lost 2 bases and 2 bases respectively, with 10 bases between them. Per the germline V gene, CDR1 is SGHRS and CDR2 is YFSETQ. DNA for the CDR3: TGCGCCAGCAGCTTTACAGGGATCAACACCGGGGAGCTGTTTTTT. Its translation: CASSFTGINTGELFF.

The chain joins TRBV5-4 to TRBJ2-5; TRBD2 might be the D (7 bases). The CDR3 totals 15 residues. CDR1 and CDR2 (germline): SGHNT, YYREEE (reference sequence). Trimming cost V 6 bases and J 5 bases, with 20 bases left between them. For the CDR3, the DNA is TGTGCCAGCACCTCTGGTGGGGGGGCCCTCGAGACCCAGTACTTC. Its protein is CASTSGGGALETQYF.

The chain employs TRBV5-1 and TRBJ2-6; 7 nucleotides align to TRBD1. J gave up 4 bases and V 2 bases, and 12 bases lay outside the gene matches. In germline, CDR1 is SGHRS, CDR2 YFSETQ. The CDR3 extends over 18 amino acids. This CDR3 is CASSFGKGARTGANVLTF. The CDR3, as DNA: TGCGCCAGCAGCTTTGGTAAGGGGGCTAGAACGGGGGCCAACGTCCTGACTTTC.

This chain links TRBV5-1 with TRBJ2-7; D unresolved. Germline-derived CDR1 and CDR2 are SGHRS and YFSETQ. CDR3 length: 15 amino acids. V lost 4 bases and J 0 bases, leaving 14 bases between the germline ends. DNA of the CDR3: TGCGCCAGCAGCCCTGGTGGCGGAAGCTCCTACGAGCAGTACTTC. Its protein product is CASSPGGGSSYEQYF.

The chain links TRBV10-3 to TRBJ2-5, with no clear D. Trimming pared 2 bases from V and 2 bases from J, leaving 9 bases between. Germline V gives CDR1 ENHRY, CDR2 SYGVKD. This CDR3 comprises 14 residues. CDR3 DNA sequence: TGTGCCATCAGTGAGACCGAGCGACAAGAGACCCAGTACTTC. Protein: CAISETERQETQYF.

This chain joins TRBV10-3 and TRBJ1-3; TRBD1 aligns across 9 bases. Trimming cost V 6 bases and J 0 bases; bases outside gene matches: 6. CDR1 is ENHRY, CDR2 SYGVKD, per germline. The CDR3 has 16 amino acids. The CDR3 nucleotides are TGTGCCATCAGGGGGACAGGGATTAGCTCTGGAAACACCATATATTTT. This sequence encodes CAIRGTGISSGNTIYF.

The rearrangement uses TRBV7-3 and TRBJ1-5; 7 positions agree with TRBD1. The CDR3 sequence is 16 residues long. Per germline, CDR1 SGHTA and CDR2 FQGTGA. The J segment lost 2 bases and the V segment lost 2 bases, leaving 6 bases of the junction unmatched. CDR3 in DNA: TGTGCCAGCAGCTTAGACAGGGACTTCCGCAATCAGCCCCAGCATTTT. Its protein product is CASSLDRDFRNQPQHF. Supplemented by reference TRBV7-3 and TRBJ1-5, the full variable domain reads GAGVSQTPSNKVTEKGKYVELRCDPISGHTALYWYRQSLGQGPEFLIYFQGTGAADDSGLPNDRFFAVRPEGSVSTLKIQRTERGDSAVYLCASSLDRDFRNQPQHFGDGTRLSIL.

This rearrangement joins TRBV6-5 to TRBJ2-7; TRBD1 matches 9 bases. Germline lookup yields CDR1 MNHEY and CDR2 SVGAGI. CDR3 length: 15 residues. Losses at the gene ends were 7 bases for V and 5 bases for J; bases not matched to a gene: 12. CDR3 region: CASTQGGTGLHEQYF. CDR3 nucleotide sequence: TGTGCCAGCACCCAAGGGGGGACAGGGTTACACGAGCAGTACTTC.

This clone was seen once. The V gene is TRBV28, the J gene TRBJ2-1; D is ambiguous. This CDR3 has 14 residues. Germline-derived CDR1 and CDR2 are MDHEN and SYDVKM. V lost 3 bases to trimming and J lost 0 bases, with 6 bases between them. CDR3 loop: CASSFGSSYNEQFF. The DNA for the CDR3 is TGTGCCAGCAGTTTTGGCAGCTCCTACAATGAGCAGTTCTTC.

The chain uses TRBV18 and TRBJ2-1; D is unclear. Germline loops: CDR1 KGHSH, CDR2 LQKENI. V lost 1 base and J lost 3, with 10 bases in between. This CDR3 is built from 15 residues. The CDR3 nucleotides read TGTGCCAGCTCACCACGGCAGGTGGGCTACAATGAGCAGTTCTTC. Its protein product is CASSPRQVGYNEQFF. The whole variable domain, filled in from reference TRBV18 and TRBJ2-1, reads NAGVMQNPRHLVRRRGQEARLRCSPMKGHSHVYWYRQLPEEGLKFMVYLQKENIIDESGMPKERFSAEFPKEGPSILRIQQVVRGDSAAYFCASSPRQVGYNEQFFGPGTRLTVL.

The chain couples TRBV2 to TRBJ2-7; 7 nucleotides align to TRBD1. Germline lookup yields CDR1 SNHLY and CDR2 FYNNEI. Trimming took 4 bases from V and 0 from J; bases not matched to a gene: 3. The CDR3 is made up of 14 amino acids. CDR3 region: CASSGYRGSYEQYF. Here the CDR3 DNA reads TGTGCCAGCAGTGGTTACAGGGGCTCCTACGAGCAGTACTTC.

This clone has a handful of counts. The chain carries TRBV15 and TRBJ1-5, with D perhaps matching TRBD1 (5 bases). This CDR3 is 14 amino acids long. The V end was cut by 1 base, the J end by 2 bases, with 6 bases between. Germline V lookup: CDR1 LNHNV, CDR2 YYDKDF (reference sequence). The CDR3 region has the DNA TGTGCCACCAGCAGAGTACAGGGCAATCAGCCCCAGCATTTT. Protein sequence: CATSRVQGNQPQHF. The full variable domain, completed using reference TRBV15 and TRBJ1-5, is DAMVIQNPRYQVTQFGKPVTLSCSQTLNHNVMYWYQQKSSQAPKLLFHYYDKDFNNEADTPDNFQSRRPNTSFCFLDIRSPGLGDTAMYLCATSRVQGNQPQHFGDGTRLSIL.

The rearrangement uses TRBV19 and TRBJ2-2, with 7 bases aligning to TRBD1. The length of the CDR3 is 14 residues. Germline CDR1 reads LNHDA; CDR2 reads SQIVND (reference sequence). With V trimmed by 6 bases and J by 6 bases, 7 bases remained unmatched. For the CDR3, the DNA is TGTGCCAGTAGGCGACAGGGAGTAGCCGGGGAGCTGTTTTTT. Protein: CASRRQGVAGELFF.

This clone was found a few times. The chain employs TRBV6-5 and TRBJ1-2; D gene unclear. The CDR3 extends over 15 amino acids. The germline V gene has CDR1 MNHEY and CDR2 SVGAGI. V was trimmed by 0 bases and J by 4 bases, leaving 12 bases between them. DNA for the CDR3: TGTGCCAGCAGTTACTCGAGCGACGGACTCTATGGCTACACCTTC. It codes for CASSYSSDGLYGYTF.

This clone was detected a few times. J is TRBJ1-6 and V is TRBV28; D is unclear. V dropped 1 base and J dropped 6 bases, with 16 bases sitting between them. There are 17 residues in the CDR3. Germline V gene sequence: CDR1 MDHEN, CDR2 SYDVKM. The CDR3 protein is CASSLYGVWRFNSPLHF. The CDR3 coding sequence is TGTGCCAGCAGTTTATACGGGGTGTGGAGGTTTAATTCACCCCTCCACTTT.